These 10 T cell receptor beta chains came from one sample sequenced in a study of identical twins. TCRdb passed the 5' RACE reads through MiXCR, listing each CDR3 protein once. The table shows approximately 1.8 million distinct CDR3 sequences, with under 35% occurring only once. The sample consisted of cord blood. All receptors derive from a newborn girl in good health.

This clonotype has just a few counts. The CDR3: CASSQGLGQGSTDTQYF. CDR3 DNA sequence: TGTGCCAGCAGCCAAGGGTTAGGACAGGGAAGCACAGATACGCAGTATTTT. This sequence joins TRBV3-1 and TRBJ2-3; TRBD1 matches 8 bases. V shed 1 base and J 0 bases; nucleotides not matched to a gene: 6. This CDR3 comprises 17 residues. Germline V lookup: CDR1 LGHDT, CDR2 YNNKEL (reference sequence).

The chain recombines TRBV11-2 with TRBJ2-3; TRBD1 matches at 10 bases. The J segment lost 2 bases and the V segment lost 2 bases, leaving 4 bases of the junction unmatched. The germline CDR1 and CDR2 sequences are SGHAT and FQNNGV. The CDR3 has 16 residues. The CDR3 loop is CASSLFDRGPTDTQYF. Written as DNA, the CDR3 is TGTGCCAGCAGCTTATTCGACAGGGGGCCCACAGATACGCAGTATTTT.

This rearrangement joins TRBV5-1 to TRBJ2-1; 10 bases align to TRBD2. The germline V gene encodes CDR1 SGHRS and CDR2 YFSETQ. J was trimmed by 6 bases and V by 4 bases; bases with no gene match: 7. The CDR3 length is 15 residues. CDR3 residues: CASSPASGSPNEQFF. In DNA form, the CDR3 reads TGCGCCAGCAGCCCGGCTAGCGGGAGCCCCAATGAGCAGTTCTTC. The complete variable domain, with remaining parts taken from reference TRBV5-1 and TRBJ2-1, reads KAGVTQTPRYLIKTRGQQVTLSCSPISGHRSVSWYQQTPGQGLQFLFEYFSETQRNKGNFPGRFSGRQFSNSRSEMNVSTLELGDSALYLCASSPASGSPNEQFFGPGTRLTVL.

This clonotype was found once. The genes are TRBV29-1 and TRBJ2-3; a possible D gene is TRBD2 (6 bases). Germline CDR1 is SQVTM and CDR2 is ANQGSEA. The CDR3 length is 15 residues. Trimming left V 2 bases short and J 1 base short, with 13 bases between. The CDR3 DNA reads TGCAGCGTTGAATCCGGGGGATTAGGCACAGATACGCAGTATTTT. Translation gives CSVESGGLGTDTQYF.

This clonotype was seen a handful of times. CDR3 DNA sequence: TGTGCCAGCAGCACGAAGGGACTAGCGGGAGAAAGGTCCTACGAGCAGTACTTC. It is translated as CASSTKGLAGERSYEQYF. The chain joins TRBV21-1 to TRBJ2-7; the DNA was not used to check the table's D call, TRBD2. TRBV21-1 is reported as a pseudogene. This CDR3 is built from 18 residues.

A few counts support this clonotype. The chain uses TRBV29-1 and TRBJ2-5; TRBD1 agrees at 9 bases. Germline assignment: CDR1 SQVTM and CDR2 ANQGSEA. This CDR3 comprises 12 residues. Germline trimming cut 6 bases from V and 5 bases from J; bases unmatched to any gene: 4. The CDR3 DNA reads TGCAGCGTCCGGACAGGGGTGGAGACCCAGTACTTC. Amino acids: CSVRTGVETQYF.

This clonotype was counted only a few times. CDR3 sequence reads: CASSHAGGGTDTQYF. CDR3 DNA: TGTGCCAGCAGCCACGCGGGAGGGGGCACAGATACGCAGTATTTT. J is TRBJ2-3 and V is TRBV12-3 or TRBV12-4; TRBD2 agrees at 9 bases. The CDR3 is 15 residues long. V was pared by 6 bases and J by 1 base, with 5 bases of the junction left unmatched.

This sequence joins TRBV3-1 and TRBJ2-2; D unclear. V was pared by 8 bases and J by 3 bases, with 13 bases between. Per germline, CDR1 LGHDT and CDR2 YNNKEL (reference sequence). The CDR3 sequence is 14 residues long. CDR3 sequence (DNA): TGTGCCAGCCGGCCGCGACTCGACACCGGGGAGCTGTTTTTT. Encoded protein: CASRPRLDTGELFF.

This clonotype has more than one count but fewer than ten. V and J are TRBV12-3 or TRBV12-4 and TRBJ1-4; D remains unclear. CDR3 length equals 15 residues. Trimming left V 5 bases short and J 0 bases short, with 10 bases between. CDR3 sequence: CASSPGGPTNEKLFF. In DNA form, the CDR3 reads TGTGCCAGCAGTCCGGGCGGGCCAACTAATGAAAAACTGTTTTTT.

The chain employs TRBV6-1 and TRBJ1-2, with TRBD1 identical over 9 bases. In germline, CDR1 is MNHNS, CDR2 SASEGT. CDR3 length equals 15 residues. Germline trimming cut 7 bases from V and 3 bases from J; bases unmatched to any gene: 9. The CDR3 loop reads CASMTGGQSYYGYTF. DNA for the CDR3: TGTGCCAGCATGACAGGGGGACAGTCGTACTATGGCTACACCTTC.